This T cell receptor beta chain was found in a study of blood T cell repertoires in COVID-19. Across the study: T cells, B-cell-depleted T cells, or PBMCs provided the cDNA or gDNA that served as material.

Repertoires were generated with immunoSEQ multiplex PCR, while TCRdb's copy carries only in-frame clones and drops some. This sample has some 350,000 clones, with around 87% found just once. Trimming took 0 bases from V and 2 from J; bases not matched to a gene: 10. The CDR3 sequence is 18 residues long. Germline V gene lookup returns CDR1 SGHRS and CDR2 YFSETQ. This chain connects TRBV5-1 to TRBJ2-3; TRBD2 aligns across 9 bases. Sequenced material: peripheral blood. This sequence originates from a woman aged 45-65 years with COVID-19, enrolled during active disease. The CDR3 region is CASSLVTLGTSSTDTQYF. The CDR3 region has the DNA TGCGCCAGCAGCTTGGTGACCCTCGGGACTAGCTCCACAGATACGCAGTATTTT.